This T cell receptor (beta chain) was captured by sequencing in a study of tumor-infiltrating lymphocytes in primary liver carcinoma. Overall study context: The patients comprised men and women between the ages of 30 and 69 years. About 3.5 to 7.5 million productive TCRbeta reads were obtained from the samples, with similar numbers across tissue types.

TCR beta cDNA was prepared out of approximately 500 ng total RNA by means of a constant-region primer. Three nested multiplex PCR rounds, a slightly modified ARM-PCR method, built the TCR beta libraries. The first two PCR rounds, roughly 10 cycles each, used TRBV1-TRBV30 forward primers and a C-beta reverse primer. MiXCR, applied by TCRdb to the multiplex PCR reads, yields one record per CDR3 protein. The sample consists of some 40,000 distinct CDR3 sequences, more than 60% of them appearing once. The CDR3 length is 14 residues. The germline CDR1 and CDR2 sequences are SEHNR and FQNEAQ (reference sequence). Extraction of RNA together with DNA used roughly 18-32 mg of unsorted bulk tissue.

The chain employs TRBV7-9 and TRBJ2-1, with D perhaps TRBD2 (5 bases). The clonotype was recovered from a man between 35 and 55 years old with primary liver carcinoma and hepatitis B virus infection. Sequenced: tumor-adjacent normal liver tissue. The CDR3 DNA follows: TGTGCGGGCAGCGGACCTGGTAGCGAGAATGAGCAGTTCTTC. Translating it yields CAGSGPGSENEQFF.